These 12 T cell receptor beta chains were sequenced from one sample in a study of T cell responses to AZD1222 COVID-19 vaccine. Repertoires were generated with immunoSEQ multiplex PCR, while TCRdb's copy carries only in-frame clones and drops some. The sample records about 110,000 clones, 86% being singletons. Specimen: peripheral blood, collected on day 0 of AZD1222 vaccination. Receptors originate from an adult in good health.

The V and J genes are TRBV18 and TRBJ2-5; the match to TRBD2 covers 9 bases. Germline CDR1 is KGHSH and CDR2 is LQKENI. The CDR3 runs to 16 residues. Unmatched junction bases numbered 10, after V lost 3 bases and J lost 5 bases. DNA for the CDR3: TGTGCCAGCTCACCGCCCTCCCTGCTAGCGGGGGAGACCCAGTACTTC. This encodes CASSPPSLLAGETQYF.

The V and J genes are TRBV5-6 and TRBJ1-5; D gene uncertain. V gave up 1 base and J gave up 7 bases, with 12 bases separating them. Germline CDR1 is SGHDT and CDR2 is YYEEEE. The CDR3 runs to 14 residues. The CDR3 loop is CASSLSGYSQPQHF. The CDR3 bases are TGTGCCAGCAGCTTGTCGGGGTATAGCCAGCCCCAGCATTTT. The full variable domain, rest sourced from reference TRBV5-6 and TRBJ1-5, is DAGVTQSPTHLIKTRGQQVTLRCSPKSGHDTVSWYQQALGQGPQFIFQYYEEEERQRGNFPDRFSGHQFPNYSSELNVNALLLGDSALYLCASSLSGYSQPQHFGDGTRLSIL.

The chain uses TRBV6-5 and TRBJ1-2; TRBD1 agrees at 11 bases. CDR3 length: 16 residues. V trimming: 4 bases; J trimming: 6 bases; junction bases outside the gene matches: 10. The germline gives CDR1 MNHEY, CDR2 SVGAGI. CDR3 residues: CASSSAGTGGWNGYTF. The CDR3 nucleotides are TGTGCCAGCAGTTCCGCCGGGACAGGGGGTTGGAATGGCTACACCTTC.

This chain connects TRBV5-1 to TRBJ2-7, with TRBD1 identical over 10 bases. The ends lost 7 bases at V and 2 bases at J; junction bases unmatched: 12. The CDR3 length is 16 residues. Germline V gives CDR1 SGHRS, CDR2 YFSETQ. CDR3: CASGGPGTGEPYEQYF. The CDR3 DNA reads TGCGCCAGCGGGGGGCCCGGGACAGGGGAGCCCTACGAGCAGTACTTC.

The chain links TRBV19 to TRBJ1-5; TRBD1 matches at 8 bases. Germline assignment: CDR1 LNHDA and CDR2 SQIVND (reference sequence). After removal of 5 bases from V and 4 bases from J, the junction contained 4 bases not matched to a gene. The CDR3 sequence is 14 residues long. The CDR3: CASSADRENQPQHF. Here the CDR3 DNA reads TGTGCCAGTAGTGCGGACAGGGAGAATCAGCCCCAGCATTTT.

The chain is built from TRBV21-1 and TRBJ1-5. TRBV21-1 is a pseudogene segment. The CDR3 extends over 16 amino acids. The chain's CDR3 is CASSKHLWEGNQPQHF. CDR3 nucleotides: TGTGCCAGCAGCAAACATTTGTGGGAGGGCAATCAGCCCCAGCATTTT.

The chain carries TRBV28 and TRBJ1-5, with D unclear. V lost 4 bases, J lost 0 bases, and 7 bases lay in between. Germline CDR1 is MDHEN and CDR2 is SYDVKM. The CDR3 contains 14 residues. Here the CDR3 reads CASSYGNSNQPQHF. The CDR3 DNA reads TGTGCCAGCAGTTACGGGAATAGCAATCAGCCCCAGCATTTT.

This clone occurred a few times. The chain is built from TRBV5-1 and TRBJ2-7; a possible D gene is TRBD1 (6 bases). Between the trimmed V and J ends, which lost 2 bases and 2 bases, there was a span of 8 bases. There are 13 residues in the CDR3. Germline CDR1 and CDR2: SGHRS and YFSETQ. CDR3 loop: CASSLTGPYEQYF. DNA of the CDR3: TGCGCCAGCAGCTTAACAGGGCCCTACGAGCAGTACTTC.

This clone was seen a handful of times. The chain couples TRBV6-5 to TRBJ2-3, with D hard to call. The CDR3 is made up of 14 amino acids. The germline V gene encodes CDR1 MNHEY and CDR2 SVGAGI. V lost 5 bases and J 6 bases, leaving 15 bases between the germline ends. CDR3: CASSPGFSRDTQYF. In nucleotides, the CDR3 is TGTGCCAGCAGTCCTGGGTTTAGCAGGGATACGCAGTATTTT.

V usage is TRBV3-1 (or the pseudogene TRBV3-2) and J usage is TRBJ2-3; 8 bases line up with TRBD2. The germline CDR1 and CDR2 sequences are LGHDT and YNNKEL (reference sequence). The CDR3 loop spans 15 amino acids. Trimming took 1 base from V and 5 from J; bases not matched to a gene: 5. CDR3 loop: CASSQGGGSVDTQYF. DNA of the CDR3: TGTGCCAGCAGCCAAGGCGGGGGGTCGGTAGATACGCAGTATTTT.

This chain joins TRBV6-2 or TRBV6-3 and TRBJ1-5; TRBD1 matches at 8 bases. CDR3 length equals 14 residues. Germline V gene sequence: CDR1 MNHEY, CDR2 SVGEGT. The junction had 4 bases not matched to a gene; V was cut back by 5 bases and J by 4 bases. CDR3 residues: CASSGTGGNQPQHF. For the CDR3, the DNA is TGTGCCAGCAGTGGAACAGGGGGGAATCAGCCCCAGCATTTT.

The sample holds a few counts of this clone. The V call is TRBV19, the J call TRBJ1-4; D perhaps matches TRBD1 (5 bases). Per the germline V gene, CDR1 is LNHDA and CDR2 is SQIVND (reference sequence). The V end lost 3 bases, the J end lost 8 bases, and 16 bases lay between the germline ends. The CDR3 extends over 15 amino acids. This CDR3 is CASSISGTKGEKLFF. Here the CDR3 DNA reads TGTGCCAGTAGTATCTCCGGGACTAAAGGGGAAAAACTGTTTTTT.